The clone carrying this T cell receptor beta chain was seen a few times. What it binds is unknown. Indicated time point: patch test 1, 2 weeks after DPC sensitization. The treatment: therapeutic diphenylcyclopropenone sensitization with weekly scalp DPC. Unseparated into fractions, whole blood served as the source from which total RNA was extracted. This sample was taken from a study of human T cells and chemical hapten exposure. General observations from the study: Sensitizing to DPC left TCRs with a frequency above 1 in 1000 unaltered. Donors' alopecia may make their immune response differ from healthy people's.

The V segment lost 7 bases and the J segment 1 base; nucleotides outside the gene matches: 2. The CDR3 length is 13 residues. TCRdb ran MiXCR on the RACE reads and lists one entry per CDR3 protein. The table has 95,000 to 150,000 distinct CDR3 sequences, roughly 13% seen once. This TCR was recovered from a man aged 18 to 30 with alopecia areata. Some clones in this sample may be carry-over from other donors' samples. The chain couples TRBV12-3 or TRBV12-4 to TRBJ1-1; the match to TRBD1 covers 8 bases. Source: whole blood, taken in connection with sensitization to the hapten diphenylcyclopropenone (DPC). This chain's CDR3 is CASNQGANTEAFF. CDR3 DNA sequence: TGTGCCAGCAACCAGGGGGCGAACACTGAAGCTTTCTTT.